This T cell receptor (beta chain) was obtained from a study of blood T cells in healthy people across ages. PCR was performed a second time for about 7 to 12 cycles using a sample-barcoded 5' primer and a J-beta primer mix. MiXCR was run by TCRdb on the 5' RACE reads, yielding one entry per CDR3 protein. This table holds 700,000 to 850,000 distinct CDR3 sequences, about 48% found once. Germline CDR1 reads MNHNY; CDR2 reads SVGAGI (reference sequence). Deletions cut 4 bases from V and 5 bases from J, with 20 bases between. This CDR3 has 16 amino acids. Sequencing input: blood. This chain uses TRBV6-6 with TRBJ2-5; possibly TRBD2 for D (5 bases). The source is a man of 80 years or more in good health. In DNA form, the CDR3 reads TGTGCCAGCAGTTCCCCGGGGATAGCGTCTGGGGAGACCCAGTACTTC. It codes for CASSSPGIASGETQYF.